This paragraph reports one T cell receptor (beta chain). This clonotype was counted only a few times. It lacks a known antigen. No much larger clonotype is one base removed from it; base qualities were not supplied. The treatment or condition label here, explained by the study, means: allogeneic hematopoietic cell transplantation with graft depleted of TCRalphabeta T cells and CD19 B cells. The children who served as transplant recipients had been given grafts of TCRalphabeta/CD19-depleted allogeneic hematopoietic cells. This specimen belongs to a study of T-cell reconstitution after alpha-beta-depleted transplantation in children (dated by TCRdb to 2016 to 2017). With regard to the full study: T-cell immune reconstitution after TCRalphabeta/CD19-depleted allogeneic hematopoietic cell transplantation in children was quantitatively tracked in the study by means of TCR repertoire profiling. What the study reported, not specific to this receptor: Hyperexpanded clone frequencies declined over subsequent months; after one year, T-cell counts and TCRbeta diversity were mostly attributed to newly produced T cells. In some patients, the high TCRbeta diversity seen at day 60 was put down to recipient T cells and intrathymic progenitors that had survived conditioning. The apparently early alphabetaT-cell count recovery about two months after transplant was reportedly dependent on only several hundred rapidly expanded clones derived from non-depleted graft cells.

Per the germline V gene, MDHEN is the CDR1 and SYDVKM is the CDR2. The CDR3 goes from the cysteine to the phenylalanine over 12 residues. The retained sequence is limited to the CDR3, 36 bases, with the frame set at the first base. Trimming takes 7 bases from V and 4 bases from J, and the germline ends sit 11 bases apart. The library came from PCR. Sequencing relied on an Illumina HiSeq 2500. TCR libraries were prepared with molecular barcoding, using unique molecular identifiers to normalize TCRbeta repertoire quantification. The public sequencing data were trimmed at Q25 with fastp and processed into clonotypes with MiXCR by TCRdb, which kept only in-frame beta chains. Each record represents a unique CDR3 protein, reported with the most common genes and DNA among its rows. For this sample there are 500,000 to 750,000 distinct CDR3 sequences; 27% appear just once. The ten largest make up about 35% of the sample.

This TCR was recovered from a boy younger than two with Wiskott-Aldrich syndrome, due to receive a stem cell transplant. This chain is built from TRBV28 and TRBJ2-7; the D region may be TRBD1 or TRBD2, each matching 5 bases equally. Sequencing used PBMCs, obtained before TCRalphabeta/CD19-depleted stem cell transplant. The DNA reads as follows: TGTGCCAGCAACGTGGGGGTATACGAGCAGTACTTC. It codes for CASNVGVYEQYF.